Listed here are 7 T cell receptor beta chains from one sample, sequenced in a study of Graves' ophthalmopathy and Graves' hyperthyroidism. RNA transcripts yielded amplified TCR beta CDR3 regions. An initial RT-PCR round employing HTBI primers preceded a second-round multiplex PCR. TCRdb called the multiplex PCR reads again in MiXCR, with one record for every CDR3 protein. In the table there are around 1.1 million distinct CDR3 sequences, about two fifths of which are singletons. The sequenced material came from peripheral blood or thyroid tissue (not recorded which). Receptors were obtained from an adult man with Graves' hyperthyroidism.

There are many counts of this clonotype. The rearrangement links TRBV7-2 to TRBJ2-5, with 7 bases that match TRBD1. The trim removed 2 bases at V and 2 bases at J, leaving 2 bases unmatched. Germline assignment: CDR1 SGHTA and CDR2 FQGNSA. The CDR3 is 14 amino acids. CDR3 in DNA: TGTGCCAGCAGCTTATTCAGGGGGCAAGAGACCCAGTACTTC. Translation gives CASSLFRGQETQYF. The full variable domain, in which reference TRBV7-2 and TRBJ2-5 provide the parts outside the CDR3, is GAGVSQSPSNKVTEKGKDVELRCDPISGHTALYWYRQSLGQGLEFLIYFQGNSAPDKSGLPSDRFSAERTGGSVSTLTIQRTQQEDSAVYLCASSLFRGQETQYFGPGTRLLVL.

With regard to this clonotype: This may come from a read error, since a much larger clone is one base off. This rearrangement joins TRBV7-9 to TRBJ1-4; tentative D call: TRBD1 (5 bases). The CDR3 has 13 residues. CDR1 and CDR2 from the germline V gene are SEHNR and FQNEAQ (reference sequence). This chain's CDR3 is CTSSFGGTEKLFF. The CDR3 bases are TGTACCAGCAGCTTTGGAGGGACTGAAAAACTGTTTTTT.

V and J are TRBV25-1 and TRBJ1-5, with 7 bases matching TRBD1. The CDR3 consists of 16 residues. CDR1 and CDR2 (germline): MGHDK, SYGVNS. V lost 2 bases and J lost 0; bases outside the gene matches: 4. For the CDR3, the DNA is TGTGCCAGCAGTGAACCGACAGGGAATAGCAATCAGCCCCAGCATTTT. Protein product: CASSEPTGNSNQPQHF. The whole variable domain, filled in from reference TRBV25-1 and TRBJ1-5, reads EADIYQTPRYLVIGTGKKITLECSQTMGHDKMYWYQQDPGMELHLIHYSYGVNSTEKGDLSSESTVSRIRTEHFPLTLESARPSHTSQYLCASSEPTGNSNQPQHFGDGTRLSIL.

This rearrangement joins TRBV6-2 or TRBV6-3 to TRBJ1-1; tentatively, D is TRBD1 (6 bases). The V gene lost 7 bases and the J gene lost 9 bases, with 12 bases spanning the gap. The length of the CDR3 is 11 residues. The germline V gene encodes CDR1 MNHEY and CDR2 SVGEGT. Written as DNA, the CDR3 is TGTGCCAGCAAGACCGGGACACAAGCTTTCTTT. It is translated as CASKTGTQAFF.

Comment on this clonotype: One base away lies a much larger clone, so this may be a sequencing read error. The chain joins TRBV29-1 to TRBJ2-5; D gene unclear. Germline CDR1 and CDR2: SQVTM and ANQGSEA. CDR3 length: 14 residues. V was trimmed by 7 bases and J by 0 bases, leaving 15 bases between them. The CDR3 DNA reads TGCAGCGCTGCCAGGTCCTCGTACCAAGAGACCCAGTACTTC. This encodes CSAARSSYQETQYF.

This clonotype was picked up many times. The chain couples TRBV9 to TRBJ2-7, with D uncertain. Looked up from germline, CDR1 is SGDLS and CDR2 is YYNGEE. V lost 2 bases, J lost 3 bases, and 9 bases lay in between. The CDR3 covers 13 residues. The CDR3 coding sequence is TGTGCCAGCAGCGTGACGGGTGGCTACGAGCAGTACTTC. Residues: CASSVTGGYEQYF.

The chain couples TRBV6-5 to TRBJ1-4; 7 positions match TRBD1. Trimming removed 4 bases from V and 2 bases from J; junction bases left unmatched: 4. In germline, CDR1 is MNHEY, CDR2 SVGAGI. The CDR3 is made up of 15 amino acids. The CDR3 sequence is CASSSAGQTNEKLFF. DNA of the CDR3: TGTGCCAGCAGTTCCGCGGGACAGACTAATGAAAAACTGTTTTTT.